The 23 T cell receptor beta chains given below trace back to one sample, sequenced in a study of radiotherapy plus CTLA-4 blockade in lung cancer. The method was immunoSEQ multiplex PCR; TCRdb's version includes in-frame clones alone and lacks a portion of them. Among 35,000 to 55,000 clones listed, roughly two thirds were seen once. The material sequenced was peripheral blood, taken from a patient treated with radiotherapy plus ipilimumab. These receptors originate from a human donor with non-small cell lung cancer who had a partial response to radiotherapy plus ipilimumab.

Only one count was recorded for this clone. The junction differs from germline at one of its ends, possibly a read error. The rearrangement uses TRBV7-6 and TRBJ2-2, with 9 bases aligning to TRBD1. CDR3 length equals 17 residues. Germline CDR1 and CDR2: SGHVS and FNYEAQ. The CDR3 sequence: CASSLGTDRGPTGELFF. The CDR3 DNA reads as TGTGCCAGCAGCTTAGGTACGGACAGGGGCCCCACCGGGGAGCTGTTTTTC.

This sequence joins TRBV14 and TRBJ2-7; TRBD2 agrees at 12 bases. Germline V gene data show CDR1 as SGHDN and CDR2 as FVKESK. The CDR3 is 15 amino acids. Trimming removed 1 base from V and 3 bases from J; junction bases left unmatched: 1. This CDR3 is CASSQASGGGYEQYF. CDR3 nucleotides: TGTGCCAGCAGCCAAGCTAGCGGGGGGGGCTACGAGCAGTACTTC. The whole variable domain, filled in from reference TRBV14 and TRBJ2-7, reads EAGVTQFPSHSVIEKGQTVTLRCDPISGHDNLYWYRRVMGKEIKFLLHFVKESKQDESGMPNNRFLAERTGGTYSTLKVQPAELEDSGVYFCASSQASGGGYEQYFGPGTRLTVT.

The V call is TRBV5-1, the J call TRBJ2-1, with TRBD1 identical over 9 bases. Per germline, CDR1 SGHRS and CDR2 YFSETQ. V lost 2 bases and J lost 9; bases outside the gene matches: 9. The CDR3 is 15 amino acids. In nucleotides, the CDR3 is TGCGCCAGCAGCTTATCGGGACAGGGCAACGGTGAGCAGTTCTTC. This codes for CASSLSGQGNGEQFF.

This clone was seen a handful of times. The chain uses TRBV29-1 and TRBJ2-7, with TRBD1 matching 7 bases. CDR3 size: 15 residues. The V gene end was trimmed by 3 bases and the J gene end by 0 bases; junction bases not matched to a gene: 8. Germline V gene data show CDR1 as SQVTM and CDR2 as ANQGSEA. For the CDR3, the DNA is TGCAGCGTTGAGGGGACGGGACAGAGCTCCTACGAGCAGTACTTC. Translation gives CSVEGTGQSSYEQYF.

CDR3 loop: CASSPAQGRNTEAFF. In nucleotides, the CDR3 is TGTGCCAGCAGCCCGGCCCAGGGCAGGAACACTGAAGCTTTCTTT. V is TRBV9 and J is TRBJ1-1; TRBD1 might be the D (5 bases). The V gene lost 4 bases and the J gene lost 1 base, with 14 bases spanning the gap. The CDR3 spans 15 residues. The germline V gene has CDR1 SGDLS and CDR2 YYNGEE.

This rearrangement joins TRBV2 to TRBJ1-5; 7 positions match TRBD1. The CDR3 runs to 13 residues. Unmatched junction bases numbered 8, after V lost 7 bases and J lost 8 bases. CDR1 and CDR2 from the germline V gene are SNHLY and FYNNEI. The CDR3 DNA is TGTGCCAGCAACCGGAACAGGGGAGAGCCCCAGCATTTT. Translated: CASNRNRGEPQHF.

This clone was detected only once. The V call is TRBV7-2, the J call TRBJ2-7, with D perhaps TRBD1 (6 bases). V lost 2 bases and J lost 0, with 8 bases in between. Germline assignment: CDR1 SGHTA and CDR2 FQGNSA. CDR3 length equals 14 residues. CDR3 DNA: TGTGCCAGCAGCTTATCGGACAGCTCCTACGAGCAGTACTTC. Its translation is CASSLSDSSYEQYF.

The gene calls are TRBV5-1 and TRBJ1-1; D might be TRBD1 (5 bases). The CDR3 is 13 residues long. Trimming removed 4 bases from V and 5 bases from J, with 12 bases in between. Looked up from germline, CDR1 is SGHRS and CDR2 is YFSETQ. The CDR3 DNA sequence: TGCGCCAGCAGCCTGACAGAACATACTGAAGCTTTCTTT. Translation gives CASSLTEHTEAFF.

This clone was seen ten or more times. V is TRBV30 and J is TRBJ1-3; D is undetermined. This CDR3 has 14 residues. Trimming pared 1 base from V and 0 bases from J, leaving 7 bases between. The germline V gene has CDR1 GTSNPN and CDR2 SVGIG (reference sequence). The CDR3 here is CAWSEIASGNTIYF. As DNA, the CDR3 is TGTGCCTGGAGTGAAATAGCCTCTGGAAACACCATATATTTT. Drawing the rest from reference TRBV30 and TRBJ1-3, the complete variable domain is SQTIHQWPATLVQPVGSPLSLECTVEGTSNPNLYWYRQAAGRGLQLLFYSVGIGQISSEVPQNLSASRPQDRQFILSSKKLLLSDSGFYLCAWSEIASGNTIYFGEGSWLTVV.

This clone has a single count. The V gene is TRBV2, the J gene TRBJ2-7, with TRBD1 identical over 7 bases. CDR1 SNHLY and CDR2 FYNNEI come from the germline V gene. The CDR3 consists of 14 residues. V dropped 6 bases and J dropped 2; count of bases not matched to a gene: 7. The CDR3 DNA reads TGTGCCAGCAGCACCGGGACAGCAACCTACGAGCAGTACTTC. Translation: CASSTGTATYEQYF.

Written as DNA, the CDR3 is TGTGCCAGCCGCGACAGGGGGATATCAGATACGCAGTATTTT. This gives the protein CASRDRGISDTQYF. The genes are TRBV6-5 and TRBJ2-3, with 9 bases matching TRBD1. The CDR3 extends over 14 amino acids. In germline, CDR1 is MNHEY, CDR2 SVGAGI. Trimming removed 8 bases from V and 4 bases from J; junction bases left unmatched: 7.

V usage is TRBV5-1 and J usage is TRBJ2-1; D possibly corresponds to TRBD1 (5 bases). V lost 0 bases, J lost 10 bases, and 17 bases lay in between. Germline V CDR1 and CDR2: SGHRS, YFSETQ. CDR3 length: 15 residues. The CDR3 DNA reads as TGCGCCAGCAGCTTGGGCGGAAACCTAGGGGTAGAGCAGTTCTTC. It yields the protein CASSLGGNLGVEQFF.

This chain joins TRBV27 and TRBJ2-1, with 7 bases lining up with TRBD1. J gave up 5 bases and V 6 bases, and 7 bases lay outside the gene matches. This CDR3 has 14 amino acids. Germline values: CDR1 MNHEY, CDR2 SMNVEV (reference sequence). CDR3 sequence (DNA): TGTGCCAGCAGGCTCGGGACAGCAAACAATGAGCAGTTCTTC. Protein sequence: CASRLGTANNEQFF.

The CDR3 DNA follows: TGTGCCAGCCACACGGGGGGGGCCGGCTACACCTTC. Its translation is CASHTGGAGYTF. This sequence joins TRBV27 and TRBJ1-2, with D perhaps TRBD1 (6 bases). Germline CDR1 MNHEY, CDR2 SMNVEV (reference sequence). The CDR3 totals 12 residues. V lost 8 bases to trimming and J lost 8 bases, with 15 bases between them.

The DNA of the CDR3 is TGTGCCAGCAGCAAGGGACTAGCGGGAGCGGATGAGCAGTTCTTC. This codes for CASSKGLAGADEQFF. The V and J genes are TRBV4-2 and TRBJ2-1, with 14 bases identical to TRBD2. This CDR3 region has 15 residues. The junction had 5 bases not matched to a gene; V was cut back by 5 bases and J by 8 bases. CDR1 and CDR2 from the germline V gene are LGHNA and YNFKEQ.

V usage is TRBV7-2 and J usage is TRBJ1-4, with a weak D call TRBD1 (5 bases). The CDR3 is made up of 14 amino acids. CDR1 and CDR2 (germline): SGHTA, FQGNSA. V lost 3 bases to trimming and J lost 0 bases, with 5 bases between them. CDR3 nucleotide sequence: TGTGCCAGCAGCTTGACAGCAACTAATGAAAAACTGTTTTTT. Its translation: CASSLTATNEKLFF.

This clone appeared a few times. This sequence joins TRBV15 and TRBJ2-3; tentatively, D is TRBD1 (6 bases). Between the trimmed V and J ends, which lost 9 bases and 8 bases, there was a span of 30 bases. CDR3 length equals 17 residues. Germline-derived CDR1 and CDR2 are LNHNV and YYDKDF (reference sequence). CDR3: CATRTLSGTVLRGTQYF. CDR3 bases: TGTGCCACTAGGACCCTCTCAGGGACGGTGCTCAGGGGTACGCAGTATTTT.

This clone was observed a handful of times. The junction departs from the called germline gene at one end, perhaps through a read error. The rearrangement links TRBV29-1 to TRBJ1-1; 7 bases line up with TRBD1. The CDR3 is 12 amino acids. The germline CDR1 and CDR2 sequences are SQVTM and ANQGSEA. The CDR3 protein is CSVLGQNPEAFF. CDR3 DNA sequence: TGCAGCGTCCTGGGACAGAACCCTGAAGCTTTCTTT.

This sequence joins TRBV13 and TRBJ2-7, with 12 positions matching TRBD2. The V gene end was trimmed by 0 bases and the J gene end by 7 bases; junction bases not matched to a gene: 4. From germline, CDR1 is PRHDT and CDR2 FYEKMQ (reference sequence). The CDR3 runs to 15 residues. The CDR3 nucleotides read TGTGCCAGCAGCTTAGGATCTAGCGGGAGGGGTGAGCAGTACTTC. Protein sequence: CASSLGSSGRGEQYF. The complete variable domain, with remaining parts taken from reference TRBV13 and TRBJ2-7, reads AAGVIQSPRHLIKEKRETATLKCYPIPRHDTVYWYQQGPGQDPQFLISFYEKMQSDKGSIPDRFSAQQFSDYHSELNMSSLELGDSALYFCASSLGSSGRGEQYFGPGTRLTVT.

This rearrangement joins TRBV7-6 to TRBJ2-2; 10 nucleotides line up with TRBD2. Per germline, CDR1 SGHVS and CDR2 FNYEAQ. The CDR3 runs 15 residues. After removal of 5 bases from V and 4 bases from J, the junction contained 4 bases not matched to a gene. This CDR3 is CASSRTSGPTGELFF. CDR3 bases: TGTGCCAGCAGCCGGACTAGCGGACCCACCGGGGAGCTGTTTTTT.

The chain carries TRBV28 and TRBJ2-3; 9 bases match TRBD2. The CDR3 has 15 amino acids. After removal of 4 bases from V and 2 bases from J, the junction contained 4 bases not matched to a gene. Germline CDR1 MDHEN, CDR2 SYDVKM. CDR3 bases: TGTGCCAGCAGTTCGGGGACTAGCAACACAGATACGCAGTATTTT. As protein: CASSSGTSNTDTQYF.

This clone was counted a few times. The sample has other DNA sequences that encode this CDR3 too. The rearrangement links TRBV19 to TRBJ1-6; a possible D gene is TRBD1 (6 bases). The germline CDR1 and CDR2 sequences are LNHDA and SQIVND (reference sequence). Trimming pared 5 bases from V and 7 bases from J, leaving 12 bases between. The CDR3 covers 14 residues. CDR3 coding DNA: TGTGCCAGTAGTCCGGACAGTTGGAATTCACCCCTCCACTTT. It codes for CASSPDSWNSPLHF.

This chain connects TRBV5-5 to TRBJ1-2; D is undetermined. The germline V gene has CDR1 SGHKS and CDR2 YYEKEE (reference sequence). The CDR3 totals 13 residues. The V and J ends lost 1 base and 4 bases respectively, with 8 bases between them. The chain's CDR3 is CASSLSQSYGYTF. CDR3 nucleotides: TGTGCCAGCAGCTTGTCACAGAGCTATGGCTACACCTTC.